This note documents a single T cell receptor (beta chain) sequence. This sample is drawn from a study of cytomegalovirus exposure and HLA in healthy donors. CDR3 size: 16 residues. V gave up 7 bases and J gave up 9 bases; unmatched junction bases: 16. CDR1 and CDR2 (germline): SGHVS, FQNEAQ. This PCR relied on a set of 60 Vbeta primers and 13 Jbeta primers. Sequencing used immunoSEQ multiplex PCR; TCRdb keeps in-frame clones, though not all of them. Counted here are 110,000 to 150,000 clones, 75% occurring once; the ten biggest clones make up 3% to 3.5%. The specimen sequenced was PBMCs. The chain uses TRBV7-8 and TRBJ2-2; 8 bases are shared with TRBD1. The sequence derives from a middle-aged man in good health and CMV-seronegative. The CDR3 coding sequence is TGTGCCAGCACCCTAATCGGGCAGGGGGCAGTTCGGGAGCTGTTTTTT. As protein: CASTLIGQGAVRELFF.